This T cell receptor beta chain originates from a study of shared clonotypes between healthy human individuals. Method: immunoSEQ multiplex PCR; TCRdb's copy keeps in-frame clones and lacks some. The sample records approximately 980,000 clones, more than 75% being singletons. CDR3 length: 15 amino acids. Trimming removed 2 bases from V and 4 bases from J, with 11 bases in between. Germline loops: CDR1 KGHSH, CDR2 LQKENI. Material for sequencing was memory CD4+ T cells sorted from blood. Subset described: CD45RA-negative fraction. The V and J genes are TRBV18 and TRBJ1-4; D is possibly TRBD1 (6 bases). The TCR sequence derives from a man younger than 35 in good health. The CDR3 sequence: CASSPGEQGNEKLFF. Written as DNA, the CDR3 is TGTGCCAGCTCACCAGGCGAACAGGGTAATGAAAAACTGTTTTTT.